A single sample is the source of the 28 T cell receptor beta chains below, sequenced in a study of T-cell memory formation after mild COVID-19. TCRdb re-called the 5' RACE reads through MiXCR, storing one row per CDR3 protein. The sample lists about 340,000 distinct CDR3 sequences; roughly 15% were seen once. Sequencing was performed on PBMCs or a T cell subset sorted from them (not recorded which). Receptor source: a man between 18 and 35 years old who had mild COVID-19 (a few samples of this study predate the infection). Cell type and time point are not known.

This clonotype came up a few times. The V call is TRBV6-2 or TRBV6-3, the J call TRBJ2-5; maybe TRBD2 (5 bases). From germline, CDR1 is MNHEY and CDR2 SVGEGT. The CDR3 has 14 residues. Deletions cut 1 base from V and 3 bases from J, with 9 bases between. CDR3 protein: CASSYWTGKETQYF. The CDR3, as DNA: TGTGCCAGCAGTTACTGGACGGGGAAAGAGACCCAGTACTTC.

The chain combines TRBV29-1 with TRBJ1-1; no firm D call. The CDR3 consists of 13 residues. V was shortened by 2 bases and J by 0 bases, with 7 bases between the two germline ends. From germline, CDR1 is SQVTM and CDR2 ANQGSEA. CDR3 loop: CSVETVMNTEAFF. The CDR3 DNA sequence: TGCAGCGTTGAAACCGTAATGAACACTGAAGCTTTCTTT.

This rearrangement joins TRBV7-2 to TRBJ1-2; no definite D call. This CDR3 is built from 12 residues. Per germline, CDR1 SGHTA and CDR2 FQGNSA. With 4 bases removed from V and 8 bases from J, the gap between germline ends came to 11 bases. The CDR3 here is CASSSGEEGYTF. CDR3 sequence (DNA): TGTGCCAGCAGCTCTGGCGAAGAGGGCTACACCTTC.

The rearrangement links TRBV12-3 or TRBV12-4 to TRBJ2-3; 7 nucleotides agree with TRBD2. This CDR3 contains 15 residues. V shed 7 bases and J 1 base; nucleotides not matched to a gene: 8. CDR3 region: CASNGAGDRTDTQYF. CDR3 bases: TGTGCCAGCAATGGGGCGGGGGATCGCACAGATACGCAGTATTTT.

This clonotype has ten or more counts. V usage is TRBV5-1 and J usage is TRBJ2-7; D perhaps matches TRBD2 (5 bases). The ends were cut back, 4 bases at V and 0 bases at J, with 23 bases in the middle. The germline gives CDR1 SGHRS, CDR2 YFSETQ. The CDR3 has 18 residues. The CDR3 region has the DNA TGCGCCAGCAGCAAACCAGCCTTCCGGGGTAAGAGCTCCTACGAGCAGTACGTC. Its translation: CASSKPAFRGKSSYEQYV.

This clonotype was counted a few times. The CDR3 DNA reads as TGTGCCAGCAGCTTATTGGGGGAATCTAAAGAGACCCAGTACTTC. As protein: CASSLLGESKETQYF. The chain couples TRBV7-3 to TRBJ2-5; TRBD1 or TRBD2 may be the D gene (5 bases each). The CDR3 is 15 amino acids. Deletions cut 2 bases from V and 3 bases from J, with 13 bases between. CDR1 and CDR2 from the germline V gene are SGHTA and FQGTGA.

The rearrangement links TRBV2 to TRBJ2-3; D may be TRBD1 (6 bases). V was trimmed by 6 bases and J by 5 bases, leaving 12 bases between them. The CDR3 runs to 13 residues. The germline V gene has CDR1 SNHLY and CDR2 FYNNEI. CDR3 loop: CASSVDRLDTQYF. CDR3 bases: TGTGCCAGCAGCGTAGACAGGCTAGATACGCAGTATTTT.

The chain combines TRBV2 with TRBJ2-7; tentative D call: TRBD1 (6 bases). Trimming took off 3 bases at V and 4 bases at J, with 16 bases between the two ends. Per germline, CDR1 SNHLY and CDR2 FYNNEI. This CDR3 spans 15 amino acids. CDR3: CASSDLGANLYEQYV. The CDR3 bases are TGTGCCAGCAGTGATTTGGGGGCGAATCTTTACGAGCAGTACGTC.

This clonotype was counted only a few times. The chain combines TRBV12-3 or TRBV12-4 with TRBJ2-1; D might be TRBD1 (6 bases). V lost 2 bases, J lost 10 bases, and 18 bases lay in between. The CDR3 sequence is 15 residues long. CDR3: CASSLRLGGSGEQFF. In DNA form, the CDR3 reads TGTGCCAGCAGTTTAAGGCTAGGGGGATCCGGGGAGCAGTTCTTC.

Only one count was recorded for this clonotype. The rearrangement uses TRBV12-3 or TRBV12-4 and TRBJ1-5, with D perhaps TRBD1 (6 bases). The V gene lost 7 bases and the J gene lost 7 bases, with 11 bases spanning the gap. The CDR3 sequence is 12 residues long. The CDR3 reads CASTLQGQPQHF. The CDR3 nucleotides read TGTGCCAGCACCCTACAGGGACAGCCCCAGCATTTT.

The chain recombines TRBV20-1 with TRBJ2-1; 11 nucleotides line up with TRBD2. This CDR3 contains 16 residues. J was trimmed by 7 bases and V by 3 bases; bases with no gene match: 11. From germline, CDR1 is DFQATT and CDR2 SNEGSKA (reference sequence). The CDR3 sequence is CSARGWSTSGVNEQFF. CDR3 nucleotide sequence: TGCAGTGCTAGGGGTTGGTCGACTAGCGGGGTGAATGAGCAGTTCTTC.

This clonotype was picked up many times. The J gene is TRBJ2-3, the V gene TRBV20-1; possibly TRBD2 for D (5 bases). CDR1 is DFQATT and CDR2 is SNEGSKA in the germline V gene (reference sequence). The CDR3 loop spans 13 amino acids. The CDR3, as DNA: TGCGCCGAAGGCCGGGAATGGGGAGATACGCAGTATTTT. This translates into CAEGREWGDTQYF.

This clonotype has at least ten counts. The gene calls are TRBV4-1 and TRBJ2-5; D uncertain. Between the trimmed V and J ends, which lost 0 bases and 4 bases, there was a span of 9 bases. CDR1 and CDR2 from the germline V gene are MGHRA and YSYEKL. The CDR3 is 14 residues long. In DNA form, the CDR3 reads TGCGCCAGCAGCCAAGAGGCTAGGACAGAGACCCAGTACTTC. Protein product: CASSQEARTETQYF.

The table lists this clonotype with a few counts. The CDR3 DNA sequence: TGTGCCAGTAGTTCCGGGACTACCTTTCAAGAGACCCAGTACTTC. Residues: CASSSGTTFQETQYF. The rearrangement joins TRBV19 to TRBJ2-5, with TRBD2 matching 7 bases. The CDR3 covers 15 residues. Germline CDR1 is LNHDA and CDR2 is SQIVND (reference sequence). Unmatched junction bases numbered 8, after V lost 5 bases and J lost 2 bases. Full variable domain (missing parts from reference TRBV19 and TRBJ2-5): DGGITQSPKYLFRKEGQNVTLSCEQNLNHDAMYWYRQDPGQGLRLIYYSQIVNDFQKGDIAEGYSVSREKKESFPLTVTSAQKNPTAFYLCASSSGTTFQETQYFGPGTRLLVL.

This clonotype has a handful of counts. The rearrangement links TRBV18 to TRBJ1-1, with D perhaps TRBD1 (5 bases). Germline CDR1 KGHSH, CDR2 LQKENI. The CDR3 length is 16 residues. Trimming pared 8 bases from V and 0 bases from J, leaving 19 bases between. The DNA of the CDR3 is TGTGCCAGCCGGTCAGGGCTCAGACCTATGAACACTGAAGCTTTCTTT. Translated: CASRSGLRPMNTEAFF.

This clonotype was observed a few times. The CDR3 protein is CASSDKIFKPQAFF. CDR3 sequence (DNA): TGTGCCAGCAGTGATAAGATTTTTAAACCCCAGGCTTTCTTT. V gene TRBV2 combines with J gene TRBJ1-1; D is unresolved. Trimming cost V 3 bases and J 11 bases, with 19 bases left between them. The CDR3 totals 14 residues. CDR1 is SNHLY and CDR2 is FYNNEI in the germline V gene.

Only a few counts were recorded for this clonotype. The chain couples TRBV18 to TRBJ1-1; D is uncertain. The germline V gene has CDR1 KGHSH and CDR2 LQKENI. The V end was cut by 4 bases, the J end by 11 bases, with 14 bases between. The CDR3 runs 12 residues. CDR3 region: CASSLRNREAFF. In nucleotides, the CDR3 is TGTGCCAGCTCACTCCGCAACCGCGAGGCTTTCTTT.

The genes are TRBV12-3 or TRBV12-4 and TRBJ1-1; the match to TRBD1 covers 8 bases. CDR3 length equals 15 residues. Unmatched junction bases numbered 13, after V lost 6 bases and J lost 7 bases. The chain's CDR3 is CASRLTGGRVDEAFF. The CDR3 DNA follows: TGTGCCAGCAGGTTAACAGGGGGGAGGGTTGATGAAGCTTTCTTT.

This chain connects TRBV19 to TRBJ2-5; no clear D gene. The CDR3 is made up of 15 amino acids. Looked up from germline, CDR1 is LNHDA and CDR2 is SQIVND (reference sequence). V lost 1 base and J 7 bases, leaving 16 bases between the germline ends. CDR3 nucleotides: TGTGCCAGTAGTATAGGAGGCCACCTCTCAGGGACCCAGTACTTC. Amino acid sequence: CASSIGGHLSGTQYF.

This clonotype appeared a few times. The DNA for the CDR3 is TGTGCCACCACAGGGTGGGATGAGCAGTTCTTC. Its protein is CATTGWDEQFF. The chain couples TRBV6-1 to TRBJ2-1, with a weak D call TRBD1 (6 bases). The germline V gene encodes CDR1 MNHNS and CDR2 SASEGT. The germline V and J ends were trimmed by 10 bases and 8 bases, with 12 bases remaining between them. The CDR3 consists of 11 residues.

This clonotype was found a few times. The chain employs TRBV7-9 and TRBJ1-6; tentatively, D is TRBD1 (5 bases). The germline gives CDR1 SEHNR, CDR2 FQNEAQ (reference sequence). The V and J ends lost 4 bases and 14 bases respectively, with 15 bases between them. This CDR3 region has 13 residues. CDR3 bases: TGTGCCAGCAGCTCGGGCCCTTTAGGGGCCCTCCACTTT. It encodes CASSSGPLGALHF. Drawing the rest from reference TRBV7-9 and TRBJ1-6, the complete variable domain is DTGVSQNPRHKITKRGQNVTFRCDPISEHNRLYWYRQTLGQGPEFLTYFQNEAQLEKSRLLSDRFSAERPKGSFSTLEIQRTEQGDSAMYLCASSSGPLGALHFGNGTRLTVT.

This sequence joins TRBV12-3 or TRBV12-4 and TRBJ2-5; TRBD1 might be the D (5 bases). This CDR3 has 11 residues. V was trimmed by 8 bases and J by 9 bases, leaving 13 bases between them. CDR3: CASGAAGSQYF. The CDR3 nucleotides read TGTGCCAGCGGCGCAGCAGGGTCCCAGTACTTC.

In this sample, this clonotype turned up many times. V usage is TRBV10-3 and J usage is TRBJ2-1; 7 bases align to TRBD1. The CDR3 length is 13 residues. With 7 bases clipped from V and 7 bases from J, the junction kept 7 bases outside the gene matches. The V gene's germline CDR1 is ENHRY and CDR2 SYGVKD. CDR3 amino acids: CAIKAPGGNEQFF. The CDR3 coding sequence is TGTGCCATCAAGGCCCCAGGGGGTAATGAGCAGTTCTTC.

This clonotype was seen more than once but under ten times. The rearrangement links TRBV4-2 to TRBJ2-3; TRBD2 matches 11 bases. V was pared by 2 bases and J by 2 bases, with 3 bases of the junction left unmatched. Germline CDR1 is LGHNA and CDR2 is YNFKEQ. The CDR3 loop spans 16 amino acids. The CDR3, as DNA: TGTGCCAGCAGCCAACAGACTAGCGGGGTCACAGATACGCAGTATTTT. Protein sequence: CASSQQTSGVTDTQYF.

This clonotype was observed at least ten times. The V gene is TRBV19, the J gene TRBJ2-4, with unresolved D. The germline CDR1 and CDR2 sequences are LNHDA and SQIVND (reference sequence). V dropped 6 bases and J dropped 0 bases, with 15 bases sitting between them. The CDR3 runs to 16 residues. The CDR3 DNA reads TGTGCCAGTAGCTGGCGGACCAAGGAAGCCAAAAACATTCAGTACTTC. This gives the protein CASSWRTKEAKNIQYF.

V gene TRBV7-9 combines with J gene TRBJ1-3; D not resolved. With 10 bases removed from V and 0 bases from J, the gap between germline ends came to 13 bases. CDR1 is SEHNR and CDR2 is FQNEAQ in the germline V gene (reference sequence). The CDR3 extends over 14 amino acids. Written as DNA, the CDR3 is TGTGCCACCCGTACAACACCCTCTGGAAACACCATATATTTT. It is translated as CATRTTPSGNTIYF.

This clonotype was picked up a small number of times. Here the CDR3 reads CASSRLVDTQYF. The CDR3 DNA is TGTGCCAGCAGCCGACTAGTTGATACGCAGTATTTT. This chain links TRBV14 with TRBJ2-3, with TRBD2 as a possible D gene (6 bases). The germline V gene has CDR1 SGHDN and CDR2 FVKESK. Trimming cost V 4 bases and J 6 bases, with 8 bases left between them. The CDR3 loop spans 12 amino acids.

This clonotype was seen a handful of times. The V call is TRBV29-1, the J call TRBJ2-7; 8 bases match TRBD1. The germline gives CDR1 SQVTM, CDR2 ANQGSEA. Trimming at V came to 3 bases and at J to 2 bases, leaving 3 bases not matched to a gene. This CDR3 comprises 13 residues. CDR3 amino acids: CSVETGVTYEQYF. As DNA, the CDR3 is TGCAGCGTTGAGACAGGGGTGACCTACGAGCAGTACTTC.